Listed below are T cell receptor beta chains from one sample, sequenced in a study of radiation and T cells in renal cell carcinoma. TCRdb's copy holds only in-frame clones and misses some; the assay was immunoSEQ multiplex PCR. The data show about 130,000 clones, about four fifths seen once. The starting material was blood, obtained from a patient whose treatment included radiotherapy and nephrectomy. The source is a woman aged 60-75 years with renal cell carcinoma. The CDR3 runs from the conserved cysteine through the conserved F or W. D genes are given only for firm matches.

CDR3aa: CASRPNPGTSGRYSYEQYF
CDR3nt: TGTGCCAGCAGGCCAAACCCCGGGACTAGCGGGCGGTACTCCTACGAGCAGTACTTC
j_gene: TRBJ2-7
v_gene: TRBV28
d_gene: TRBD2

CDR3aa: CASSPRALAGASEQFF
CDR3nt: TGTGCCAGCAGCCCGAGGGCCCTAGCGGGGGCGAGTGAGCAGTTCTTC
j_gene: TRBJ2-1
v_gene: TRBV9
d_gene: TRBD2

CDR3aa: CASSFQGAQYF
CDR3nt: TGTGCCAGCAGCTTTCAGGGGGCGCAGTACTTC
j_gene: TRBJ2-7
v_gene: TRBV2
d_gene: TRBD1

CDR3aa: CASSATGDYGYTF
CDR3nt: TGTGCCAGCAGTGCGACAGGGGACTATGGCTACACCTTC
j_gene: TRBJ1-2
v_gene: TRBV6-1
d_gene: TRBD1

CDR3aa: CASSSQPGVGGNIQYF
CDR3nt: TGCGCCAGCAGCTCCCAGCCCGGGGTGGGGGGTAACATTCAGTACTTC
j_gene: TRBJ2-4
v_gene: TRBV5-1
d_gene: -

CDR3aa: CASTRDRVSGNTIYF
CDR3nt: TGTGCCAGCACCCGGGACAGAGTCTCTGGAAACACCATATATTTT
j_gene: TRBJ1-3
v_gene: TRBV6-1
d_gene: TRBD1

CDR3aa: CASSQVHRGSYGYTF
CDR3nt: TGCGCCAGCAGCCAAGTCCACAGGGGTTCTTATGGCTACACCTTC
j_gene: TRBJ1-2
v_gene: TRBV4-3
d_gene: TRBD1

CDR3aa: CAISESSRGRENIQYF
CDR3nt: TGTGCCATCAGTGAGTCTTCGAGGGGTCGTGAAAACATTCAGTACTTC
j_gene: TRBJ2-4
v_gene: TRBV10-3
d_gene: -

CDR3aa: CASSLFGKETQYF
CDR3nt: TGTGCCAGCAGCTTGTTCGGGAAAGAGACCCAGTACTTC
j_gene: TRBJ2-5
v_gene: TRBV11-1
d_gene: -

CDR3aa: CASSWTGDFRDEQFF
CDR3nt: TGTGCCAGCAGCTGGACAGGCGATTTTCGGGATGAGCAGTTCTTC
j_gene: TRBJ2-1
v_gene: TRBV11-2
d_gene: TRBD1

CDR3aa: CASSFGGRRETQYF
CDR3nt: TGTGCCAGCAGCTTCGGCGGGAGGAGAGAGACCCAGTACTTC
j_gene: TRBJ2-5
v_gene: TRBV5-6
d_gene: TRBD2

CDR3aa: CASSYRGQGGEQYF
CDR3nt: TGTGCCAGCAGTTACCGGGGACAGGGGGGCGAGCAGTACTTC
j_gene: TRBJ2-7
v_gene: TRBV6-5
d_gene: TRBD1

CDR3aa: CATSRDQTGDTLGSYEQYF
CDR3nt: TGTGCCACCAGCAGAGACCAGACAGGGGATACGCTAGGCTCCTACGAGCAGTACTTC
j_gene: TRBJ2-7
v_gene: TRBV15
d_gene: TRBD1

CDR3aa: CASSPQRTSGEQYF
CDR3nt: TGTGCCAGCAGCCCACAAAGGACTAGCGGCGAGCAGTACTTC
j_gene: TRBJ2-7
v_gene: TRBV7-2
d_gene: TRBD2

CDR3aa: CASSADRGPVAFF
CDR3nt: TGTGCCAGTAGTGCCGACAGGGGACCCGTAGCTTTCTTT
j_gene: TRBJ1-1
v_gene: TRBV19
d_gene: TRBD1

CDR3aa: CASQPAYEQYF
CDR3nt: TGTGCCAGCCAACCCGCCTACGAGCAGTACTTC
j_gene: TRBJ2-7
v_gene: TRBV2
d_gene: -

CDR3aa: CASSLAVEQYF
CDR3nt: TGTGCCAGCAGCTTAGCAGTAGAGCAGTACTTC
j_gene: TRBJ2-7
v_gene: TRBV11-2
d_gene: -

CDR3aa: CASSEAQKGPTIPYEQYF
CDR3nt: TGTGCCAGCAGTGAAGCGCAAAAGGGACCGACAATCCCCTACGAGCAGTACTTC
j_gene: TRBJ2-7
v_gene: TRBV6-1
d_gene: -

CDR3aa: CASKNTGELFF
CDR3nt: TGTGCCAGCAAAAACACCGGGGAGCTGTTTTTT
j_gene: TRBJ2-2
v_gene: TRBV5-8
d_gene: -

CDR3aa: CASSVTGMIANEKLFF
CDR3nt: TGTGCCAGCAGCGTAACAGGGATGATAGCTAATGAAAAACTGTTTTTT
j_gene: TRBJ1-4
v_gene: TRBV9
d_gene: -